This T cell receptor beta chain is from a study of T cell changes during pregnancy in multiple sclerosis. TCRdb's copy holds only in-frame clones and misses some; the assay was immunoSEQ multiplex PCR. Counted here are more than 35,000 clones, roughly 91% occurring once; the ten biggest clones make up roughly 0.6%. The junction had 6 bases not matched to a gene; V was cut back by 2 bases and J by 5 bases. CDR3 length: 15 amino acids. The germline gives CDR1 MDHEN, CDR2 SYDVKM. The chain recombines TRBV28 with TRBJ1-5; 7 nucleotides line up with TRBD1. The sequence was collected from a female donor with multiple sclerosis, enrolled in a pregnancy study. Here the sequenced sample was CD4+ T cells from peripheral blood mononuclear cells, taken in the first trimester of pregnancy. The CDR3 is CASSLIDRADQPQHF. The DNA for the CDR3 is TGTGCCAGCAGTTTAATAGACAGGGCGGATCAGCCCCAGCATTTT.